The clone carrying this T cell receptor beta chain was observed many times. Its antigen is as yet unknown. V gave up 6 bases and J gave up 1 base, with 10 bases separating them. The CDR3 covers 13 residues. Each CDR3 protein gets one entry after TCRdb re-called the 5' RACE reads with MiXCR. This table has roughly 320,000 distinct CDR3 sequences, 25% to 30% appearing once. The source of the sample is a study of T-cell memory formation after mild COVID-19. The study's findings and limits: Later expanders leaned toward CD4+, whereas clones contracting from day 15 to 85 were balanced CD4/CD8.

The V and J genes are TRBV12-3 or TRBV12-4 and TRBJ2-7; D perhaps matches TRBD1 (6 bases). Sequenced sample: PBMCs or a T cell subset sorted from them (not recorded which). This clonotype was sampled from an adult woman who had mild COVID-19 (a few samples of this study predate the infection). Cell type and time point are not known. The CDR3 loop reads CASSLQGSYEQYF. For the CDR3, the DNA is TGTGCCAGCAGCTTACAGGGATCCTACGAGCAGTACTTC.